A single sample is the source of the 2 T cell receptor beta chains below, sequenced in a study of blood T cell repertoires in COVID-19. Method: immunoSEQ multiplex PCR; TCRdb's copy keeps in-frame clones and lacks some. The sample contains 60,000 to 90,000 clones, around 80% of which appear only once. The sequencing sample was made of peripheral blood. Receptor source: a man in his fifties or sixties with active or convalescent COVID-19.

This chain joins TRBV3-1 (or the pseudogene TRBV3-2) and TRBJ2-2; TRBD1 matches at 8 bases. CDR1 and CDR2 (germline): LGHDT, YNNKEL (reference sequence). The V and J ends lost 3 bases and 6 bases, in that order; junction bases with no gene match: 6. The CDR3 totals 15 residues. The CDR3 spells CASSQGQVGAGELFF. In nucleotides, the CDR3 is TGTGCCAGCAGCCAGGGACAGGTTGGCGCCGGGGAGCTGTTTTTT.

The gene calls are TRBV7-8 and TRBJ2-3; possible D gene TRBD2, 6 bases. The V and J ends lost 4 bases and 0 bases respectively, with 17 bases between them. CDR3 length equals 17 residues. CDR1 and CDR2 (germline): SGHVS, FQNEAQ. The DNA for the CDR3 is TGTGCCAGCAGCTCCCGGGACTCCCTAACGAGCACAGATACGCAGTATTTT. Amino acids: CASSSRDSLTSTDTQYF.